A selection of T cell receptor beta chains follows, all from one sample in a study of human T cells and chemical hapten exposure. One entry per CDR3 protein, called by TCRdb with MiXCR from the RACE reads. The sample lists 110,000 or so distinct CDR3 sequences, roughly 10% seen once, with 2.5% to 3.5% in the top ten. This specimen was whole blood, taken in connection with sensitization to the hapten diphenylcyclopropenone (DPC). These receptor sequences come from a woman aged 40 to 49 with alopecia areata. Some clones in this sample may be carry-over from other donors' samples. The CDR3 runs from the conserved cysteine through the conserved F or W. The order of the fields is J gene, CDR3 length, D gene, clone size, V gene, CDR3 DNA, CDR3 protein. The D gene is left open where the match is weak. For some rows the clone size is stated as once, few or many, or as a class when expanded; others skip it.

TRBJ2-1,13,NA,many,TRBV7-3,TGTGCCAGCAGCTTAGGTCCTAACAATGAGCAGTTCTTC,CASSLGPNNEQFF
TRBJ2-5,13,TRBD1,many,TRBV29-1,TGCAGCGTTTCGGGACAGGGAGTTGAGACCCAGTACTTC,CSVSGQGVETQYF
TRBJ2-3,16,NA,NA,TRBV7-6,TGTGCCAGCAGCCCCGGGATGGCGGGGGCGTACTATACGCAGTATTTT,CASSPGMAGAYYTQYF
TRBJ2-7,16,TRBD1,many,TRBV28,TGTGCCAGCAGTTTGGAACCGGGACAGGGTACCTACGAGCAGTACTTC,CASSLEPGQGTYEQYF
TRBJ1-3,15,TRBD1,NA,TRBV3-1,TGTGCCAGCAGCTCCGGGACAGCCTCTGGAAACACCATATATTTT,CASSSGTASGNTIYF
TRBJ2-5,17,TRBD1,many,TRBV18,TGTGCCAGCTCACCATTCGATCCGGGACAGGGGAAAGAGACCCAGTACTTC,CASSPFDPGQGKETQYF
TRBJ1-2,13,NA,many,TRBV12-3/TRBV12-4,TGTGCCAGCAGTTTTGAGGGGTCCCATGGCTACACCTTC,CASSFEGSHGYTF
TRBJ2-7,10,NA,few,TRBV20-1,TGCAGTGCTAGTAGTGCGGAGCAGTACTTC,CSASSAEQYF
TRBJ1-2,17,NA,many,TRBV25-1,TGTGCCAGCTATAGTACAGGATCCGCCCTGACTAACTATGGCTACACCTTC,CASYSTGSALTNYGYTF
TRBJ2-4,16,TRBD1,NA,TRBV6-5,TGTGCCAGCAGTTACTCGTACTGGGACAGGGCAAACATTCAGTACTTC,CASSYSYWDRANIQYF
TRBJ2-7,14,TRBD1,NA,TRBV11-2,TGTGCCAGCAGCCAGGACAGGGTTTCCTACGAGCAGTACTTC,CASSQDRVSYEQYF
TRBJ2-7,17,NA,NA,TRBV4-3,TGCGCCAGCAGCCAAGATTATATTACAGCTTCTTCTAGGCTGCGGTACTTC,CASSQDYITASSRLRYF
TRBJ2-7,15,NA,NA,TRBV3-1,TGTGCCAGCAGCCAGCCAAGGCGGGATTCCTACGAGCAGTACTTC,CASSQPRRDSYEQYF
TRBJ1-1,13,NA,few,TRBV5-1,TGCGCCACCTCGTCGGGTCAGAACACTGAAGCTTTCTTT,CATSSGQNTEAFF
TRBJ2-5,15,NA,many,TRBV3-1,TGTGCCAGCAGCCAATGGACGGGGCGTCAAGAGACCCAGTACTTC,CASSQWTGRQETQYF
TRBJ2-1,12,NA,NA,TRBV25-1,TGTGCCAGCAGTGATTACAAGATTGAGCAGTTCTTC,CASSDYKIEQFF
TRBJ2-7,12,NA,many,TRBV21-1,TGTGCCAGCAGCTCTGACAGCTACGAGCAGTACTTC,CASSSDSYEQYF
TRBJ2-1,13,TRBD1,many,TRBV20-1,TGCAGTGCTCCTTGGACAGGGTGGGATGAGCAGTTCTTC,CSAPWTGWDEQFF
TRBJ1-1,13,NA,many,TRBV18,TGTGCCAGCTCACCAATCCAGAACACTGAAGCTTTCTTT,CASSPIQNTEAFF
TRBJ1-1,16,NA,many,TRBV6-2/TRBV6-3,TGTGCCAGCAGCCGAGGACAGCTGACCCTGGGCACTGAAGCTTTCTTT,CASSRGQLTLGTEAFF
TRBJ2-3,13,NA,many,TRBV7-9,TGTGCCAGCAGCTTAAGGGGGGTAGATACGCAGTATTTT,CASSLRGVDTQYF
TRBJ2-1,14,NA,few,TRBV15,TGTGCCACCAGTTCAGGCCTTACGTACAATGAGCAGTTCTTC,CATSSGLTYNEQFF
TRBJ2-7,14,TRBD2,many,TRBV4-2,TGTGCCAGCAGCCAAGGCAGCGGGGGGTACGAGCAGTACTTC,CASSQGSGGYEQYF
TRBJ2-7,15,TRBD1,many,TRBV20-1,TGCAGTGCTAGGAAGGGACAGGCCCCCTCCTACGAGCAGTACTTC,CSARKGQAPSYEQYF
TRBJ2-7,15,TRBD1,NA,TRBV19,TGTGCCAGTAGTTACCAGGACAGGGGGAGCAACGAGCAGTACTTC,CASSYQDRGSNEQYF
TRBJ1-1,13,NA,many,TRBV4-2,TGTGCCAGCAGCCTAAACCCCACAGACAAAGCTTTCTTT,CASSLNPTDKAFF
TRBJ1-2,13,NA,many,TRBV12-3/TRBV12-4,TGTGCCAGCAGTTTGAGGGAAGATGGTGGCTACACCTTC,CASSLREDGGYTF
TRBJ2-5,16,TRBD2,many,TRBV10-3,TGTGCCATCAGTCAACTAGCGGGGGGGATCCAAGAGACCCAGTACTTC,CAISQLAGGIQETQYF
TRBJ1-5,15,NA,many,TRBV2,TGTGCCAGCCGCTTGGGGGGCAGCGTCAATCAGCCCCAGCATTTT,CASRLGGSVNQPQHF
TRBJ2-5,15,TRBD1,NA,TRBV12-3/TRBV12-4,TGTGCCAGCAGTGGACAGGGGAGGGGGCAAGAGACCCAGTACTTC,CASSGQGRGQETQYF
TRBJ2-2,16,NA,NA,TRBV11-2,TGTGCCAGCAGTTTAGTCGACAGACTCTACACCGGGGAGCTGTTTTTT,CASSLVDRLYTGELFF
TRBJ1-4,16,NA,many,TRBV4-1,TGCGCCAGCAGCCCTGGGACGGTTGCAACTAATGAAAAACTGTTTTTT,CASSPGTVATNEKLFF
TRBJ2-2,19,TRBD2,many,TRBV7-6,TGTGCCAGCAGCTCCCAACTAGCGGGGGAATACGCGAACACCGGGGAGCTGTTTTTT,CASSSQLAGEYANTGELFF
TRBJ1-5,16,NA,few,TRBV20-1,TGCAGTGCTAGTAACACCCCACAGGGCCCGCTCCAGGCCCAGCATTTT,CSASNTPQGPLQAQHF
TRBJ1-1,13,TRBD1,many,TRBV6-5,TGTGCCAGCAGTTACCGAGGGGGCAAGGAAGCTTTCTTT,CASSYRGGKEAFF
TRBJ1-1,19,TRBD1,many,TRBV11-3,TGTGCCAGCAGCAAAATAAGACAGACTCGACAGGGGGCATGGACTGAAGCTTTCTTT,CASSKIRQTRQGAWTEAFF
TRBJ1-6,15,TRBD1,many,TRBV7-8,TGTGCCAGCAGCTTAGATCGGACAGGGCCATCACCCCTCCACTTT,CASSLDRTGPSPLHF
TRBJ2-5,14,TRBD2,many,TRBV2,TGTGCCAGTTCGACTAGCGTGCTGCAAGAGACCCAGTACTTC,CASSTSVLQETQYF
TRBJ1-5,18,TRBD1,few,TRBV7-9,TGTGCCAGCAGCCCGGGACAGGGGAGGCCCGATAGCAATCAGCCCCAGCATTTT,CASSPGQGRPDSNQPQHF
TRBJ1-6,12,NA,NA,TRBV5-5,TGTGCCAGCGCCACTATTAATTCACCCCTCCACTTT,CASATINSPLHF
TRBJ1-1,13,TRBD1,many,TRBV10-3,TGTGCCATCGGGGGGACAGGGAACACTGAAGCTTTCTTT,CAIGGTGNTEAFF
TRBJ2-7,14,TRBD1,NA,TRBV9,TGTGCCAGCAGCGCCAACAGGGGGTGGGACGAGCAGTACTTC,CASSANRGWDEQYF
TRBJ2-2,16,NA,NA,TRBV13,TGTGCCAGCAGCTTAGCGAGTCAGATATTCATCGGGGAGCTGTTTTTT,CASSLASQIFIGELFF
TRBJ1-1,14,NA,many,TRBV5-1,TGCGCCAGCAGCTTGCTTGGGACGAACACTGAAGCTTTCTTT,CASSLLGTNTEAFF
TRBJ1-3,13,NA,many,TRBV5-1,TGCGCCAGCAGCCTATGGCTTGGAAACACCATATATTTT,CASSLWLGNTIYF
TRBJ1-6,17,TRBD1,NA,TRBV20-1,TGCAGTGCTAGAGCGAAGGACAGGGGAGTTTATAATTCACCCCTCCACTTT,CSARAKDRGVYNSPLHF
TRBJ2-1,14,NA,once,TRBV13,TGTGCCAGCAGCTTAGATCCCAACGGGGTTGAGCAGTTCTTC,CASSLDPNGVEQFF
TRBJ2-3,14,NA,many,TRBV7-2,TGTGCCAGCAGCTTAGGTGCTAGCACAGATACGCAGTATTTT,CASSLGASTDTQYF
TRBJ2-3,14,NA,NA,TRBV6-6,TGTGCCAGCAGCCTCGGACGCGGGACAGATACGCAGTATTTT,CASSLGRGTDTQYF
TRBJ2-7,15,TRBD2,NA,TRBV7-2,TGTGCCAGCAGCTTAGAACTAGCGGGGACCTACGAGCAGTACTTC,CASSLELAGTYEQYF
TRBJ2-5,15,TRBD1,NA,TRBV20-1,TGCAGTGCCACAGCCCACCGGGACAGGCAAGAGACCCAGTACTTC,CSATAHRDRQETQYF